These T cell receptor beta chains were read from a single sample in a study of vaccination and CD4 T cells after COVID-19. MiXCR, applied by TCRdb to the PCR reads, yields one record per CDR3 protein. The repertoire includes 11,000 or so distinct CDR3 sequences, 50% to 75% of them detected once, and about 13% sits in the top ten. Their cognate antigens are unknown. Sample: CD4+ T cells from blood, cultured in vitro. The source is a human donor who had recovered from COVID-19. Each CDR3 is given with its conserved first and last residue. Fields, in order: clone size, D gene, V gene, J gene, CDR3 DNA, CDR3 protein. A D gene is named only where the DNA matches it firmly. Size is omitted from some rows. Given values are once, few, many or a class for expanded clones.

.,TRBD1,TRBV20-1,TRBJ2-7,TGCAGTATGTGGGTGGGGGACAGGAGTACCGAGCAGTACTTC,CSMWVGDRSTEQYF
.,TRBD1,TRBV6-1,TRBJ1-5,TGTGCCAGCAGTCGACAGGGGAGCAATCAGCCCCAGCATTTT,CASSRQGSNQPQHF
.,TRBD2,TRBV11-3,TRBJ2-1,TGTGCCAGCAGCTTAGAACTAGCGGGATACAATGAGCAGTTCTTC,CASSLELAGYNEQFF
few,TRBD1,TRBV2,TRBJ2-7,TGTGCCAGCAGTGAAGCGGGGACAGGGGCCATTTACGAGCAGTACTTC,CASSEAGTGAIYEQYF
.,.,TRBV5-4,TRBJ2-3,TGTGCCAGCAGCTCCCGGATGGGGTGGTCGTCCACAGATACGCAGTATTTT,CASSSRMGWSSTDTQYF
.,.,TRBV27,TRBJ2-5,TGTGCCAGCAGTTTCAGGGTGGGTTGGGGAGAGACCCAGTACTTC,CASSFRVGWGETQYF
few,TRBD2,TRBV12-3/TRBV12-4,TRBJ2-3,TGTGCCAGCAGACGTACTCAAGGGACTAGCGGGAGTGGGAAGACAGATACGCAGTATTTT,CASRRTQGTSGSGKTDTQYF
.,.,TRBV15,TRBJ1-3,TGTGCCACCAGCAGAGAGGGCAGCCTCTTTGGAAACACCATATATTTT,CATSREGSLFGNTIYF
.,.,TRBV7-2,TRBJ1-6,TGTGCCAGCAGGCGGAGTAATTCACCCCTCCACTTT,CASRRSNSPLHF
.,.,TRBV7-9,TRBJ1-2,TGTGCCAGCAGCTTCCGGGGGGCTCAGGTTCACACCTTC,CASSFRGAQVHTF
.,TRBD1,TRBV28,TRBJ1-2,TGTGCCAGCAGATCGGAATTCGACAGGGGGCGCATATGGCGTGGCTACACCTTC,CASRSEFDRGRIWRGYTF
.,.,TRBV19,TRBJ1-2,TGTGCCAGTAGTACAACCCACAGGGTCACCTCCGGCTACACCTTC,CASSTTHRVTSGYTF
.,.,TRBV20-1,TRBJ2-5,TGCAGTGCTAGAGACCCGGGGACCCAGTACTTC,CSARDPGTQYF
.,.,TRBV12-3/TRBV12-4,TRBJ2-7,TGTGCCAGCAGTTTATGGGGGTCCGGTTACGAGCAGTACTTC,CASSLWGSGYEQYF
few,.,TRBV21-1,TRBJ1-5,TGTGCCAGCAGCAAAGTAAAGGGGGGCGTGCGTCAGCCCCAGCATTTT,CASSKVKGGVRQPQHF